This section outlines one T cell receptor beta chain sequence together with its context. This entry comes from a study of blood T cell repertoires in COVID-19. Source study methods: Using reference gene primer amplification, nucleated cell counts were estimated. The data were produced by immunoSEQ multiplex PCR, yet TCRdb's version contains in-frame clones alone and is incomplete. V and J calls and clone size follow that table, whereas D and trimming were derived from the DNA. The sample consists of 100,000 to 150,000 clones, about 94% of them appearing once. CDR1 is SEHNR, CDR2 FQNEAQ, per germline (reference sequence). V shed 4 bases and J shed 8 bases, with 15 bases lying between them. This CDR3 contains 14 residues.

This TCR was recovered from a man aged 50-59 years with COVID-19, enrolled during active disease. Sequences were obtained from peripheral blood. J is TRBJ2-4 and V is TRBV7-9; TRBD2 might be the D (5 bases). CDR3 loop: CASSSGIFGDIQYF. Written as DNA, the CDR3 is TGTGCCAGCAGCTCCGGGATCTTCGGGGACATTCAGTACTTC.